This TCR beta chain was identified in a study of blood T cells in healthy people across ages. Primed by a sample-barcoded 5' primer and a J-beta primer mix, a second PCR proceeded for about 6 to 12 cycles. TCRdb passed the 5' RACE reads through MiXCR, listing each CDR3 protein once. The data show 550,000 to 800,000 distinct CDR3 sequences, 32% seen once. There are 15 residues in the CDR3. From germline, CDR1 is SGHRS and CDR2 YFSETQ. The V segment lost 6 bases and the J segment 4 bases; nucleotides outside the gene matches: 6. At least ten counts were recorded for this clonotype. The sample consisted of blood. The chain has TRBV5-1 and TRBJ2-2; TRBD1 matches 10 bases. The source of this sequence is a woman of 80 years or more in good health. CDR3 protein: CASTRDRGGTGELFF. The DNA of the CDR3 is TGCGCCAGCACCAGGGACAGGGGAGGCACCGGGGAGCTGTTTTTT.